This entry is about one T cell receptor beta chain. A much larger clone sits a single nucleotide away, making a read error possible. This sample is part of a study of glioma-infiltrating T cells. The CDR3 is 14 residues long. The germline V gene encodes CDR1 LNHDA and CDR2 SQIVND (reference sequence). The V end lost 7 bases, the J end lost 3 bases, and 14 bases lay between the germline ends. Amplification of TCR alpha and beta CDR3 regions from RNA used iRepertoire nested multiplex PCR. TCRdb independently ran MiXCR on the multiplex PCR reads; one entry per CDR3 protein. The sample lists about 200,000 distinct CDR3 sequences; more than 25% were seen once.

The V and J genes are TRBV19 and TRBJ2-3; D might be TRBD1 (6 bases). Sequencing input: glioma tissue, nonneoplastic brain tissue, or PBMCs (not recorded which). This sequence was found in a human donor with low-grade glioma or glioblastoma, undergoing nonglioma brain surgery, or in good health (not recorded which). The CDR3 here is CASTPGVRTDTQYF. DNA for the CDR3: TGTGCCAGTACCCCAGGGGTTCGGACAGATACGCAGTATTTT.